Detailed here is one T cell receptor (beta chain). Its specificity is not known. Researchers took RNA transcripts and amplified the TCR beta CDR3 regions from them. Primed by the HTBI set, a first-round RT-PCR was run on the TCR CDR3. MiXCR, run by TCRdb on the multiplex PCR reads, gives a single entry per CDR3 protein. Of hundreds of thousands of distinct CDR3 sequences listed, about 20% are singletons. Germline CDR1 reads SNHLY; CDR2 reads FYNNEI. J was trimmed by 6 bases and V by 2 bases; bases with no gene match: 5. The CDR3 spans 15 residues. This entry is derived from a study of T cells in Graves' hyperthyroidism and ophthalmopathy. General study points: Ophthalmopathy, which appeared later, was predicted by the model a median 6.5 months before onset.

In the ophthalmopathy cohort, Clinical Activity Score was at least 3, NOSPECS grade at least 4, and duration under 3 months. Exclusion of a patient resulted from uncontrolled infection, other autoimmune disease, pregnancy or lactation. The chain has TRBV2 and TRBJ2-2, with 8 bases identical to TRBD2. The origin of this receptor is a young man with Graves' ophthalmopathy. Sample: blood. Here the CDR3 DNA reads TGTGCCAGCAGTGAAATCGGGAGGGCCGCCGGGGAGCTGTTTTTT. It yields the protein CASSEIGRAAGELFF.